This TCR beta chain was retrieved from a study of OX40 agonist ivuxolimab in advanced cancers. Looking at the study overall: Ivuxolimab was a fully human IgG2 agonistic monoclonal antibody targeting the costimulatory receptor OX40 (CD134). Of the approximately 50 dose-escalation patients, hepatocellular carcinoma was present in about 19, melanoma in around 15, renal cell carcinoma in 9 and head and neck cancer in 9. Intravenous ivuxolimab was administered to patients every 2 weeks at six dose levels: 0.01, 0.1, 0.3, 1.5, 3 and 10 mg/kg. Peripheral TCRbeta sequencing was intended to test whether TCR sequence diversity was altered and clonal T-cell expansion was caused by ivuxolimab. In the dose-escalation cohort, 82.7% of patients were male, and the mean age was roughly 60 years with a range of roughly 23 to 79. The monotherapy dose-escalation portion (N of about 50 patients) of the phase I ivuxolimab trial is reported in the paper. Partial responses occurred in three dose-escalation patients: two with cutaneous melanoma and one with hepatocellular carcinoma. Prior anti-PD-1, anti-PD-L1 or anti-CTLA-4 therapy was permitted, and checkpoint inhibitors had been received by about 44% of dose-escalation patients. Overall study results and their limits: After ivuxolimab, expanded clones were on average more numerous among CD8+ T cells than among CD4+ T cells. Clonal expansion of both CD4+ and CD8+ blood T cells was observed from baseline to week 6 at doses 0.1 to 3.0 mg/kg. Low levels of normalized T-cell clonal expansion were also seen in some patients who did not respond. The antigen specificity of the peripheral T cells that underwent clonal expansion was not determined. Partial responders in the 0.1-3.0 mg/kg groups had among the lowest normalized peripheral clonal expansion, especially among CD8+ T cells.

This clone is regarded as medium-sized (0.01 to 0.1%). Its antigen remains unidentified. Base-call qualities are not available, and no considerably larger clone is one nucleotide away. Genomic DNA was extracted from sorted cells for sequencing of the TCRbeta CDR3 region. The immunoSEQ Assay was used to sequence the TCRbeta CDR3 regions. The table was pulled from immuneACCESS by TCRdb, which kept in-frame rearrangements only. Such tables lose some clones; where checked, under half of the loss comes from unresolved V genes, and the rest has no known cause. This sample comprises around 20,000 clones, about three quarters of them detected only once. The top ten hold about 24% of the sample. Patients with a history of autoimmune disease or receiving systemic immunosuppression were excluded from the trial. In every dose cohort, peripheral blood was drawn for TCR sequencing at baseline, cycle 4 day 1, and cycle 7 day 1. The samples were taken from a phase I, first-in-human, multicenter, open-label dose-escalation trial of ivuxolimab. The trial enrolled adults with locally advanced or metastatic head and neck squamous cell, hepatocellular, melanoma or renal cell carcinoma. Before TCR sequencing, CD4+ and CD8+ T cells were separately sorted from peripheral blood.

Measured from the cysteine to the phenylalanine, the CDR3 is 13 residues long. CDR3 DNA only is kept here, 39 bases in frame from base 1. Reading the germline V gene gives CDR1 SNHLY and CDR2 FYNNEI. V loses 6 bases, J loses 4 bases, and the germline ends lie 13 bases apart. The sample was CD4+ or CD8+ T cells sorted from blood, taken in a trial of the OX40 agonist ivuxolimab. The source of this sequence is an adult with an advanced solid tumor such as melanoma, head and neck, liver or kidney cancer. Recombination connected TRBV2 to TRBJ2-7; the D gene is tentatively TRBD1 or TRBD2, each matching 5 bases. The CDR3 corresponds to CASSGTENYEQYF. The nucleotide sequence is TGTGCCAGCAGCGGGACGGAAAATTACGAGCAGTACTTC. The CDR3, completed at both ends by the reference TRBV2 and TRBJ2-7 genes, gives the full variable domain EPEVTQTPSHQVTQMGQEVILRCVPISNHLYFYWYRQILGQKVEFLVSFYNNEISEKSEIFDDQFSVERPDGSNFTLKIRSTKLEDSAMYFCASSGTENYEQYFGPGTRLTVT.